This TCR beta chain was found in a study of OX40 agonist ivuxolimab in advanced cancers. About the research overall: Clinicians treated patients with ivuxolimab, an agonistic anti-OX40 (CD134) antibody. Patients were roughly 83% male with ages about 23 to 79, mean roughly 55.

The method was immunoSEQ multiplex PCR; TCRdb's version includes in-frame clones alone and lacks a portion of them. The data hold more than 50,000 clones, with more than 75% observed a single time. The V gene's germline CDR1 is MNHNS and CDR2 SASEGT. The V end was cut by 2 bases, the J end by 5 bases, with 9 bases between. This CDR3 is built from 13 residues. In regard to this clone: The antigen remains undetermined.

Findings of the study overall: Clonal expansion by week 6 occurred in CD4+ and CD8+ blood T cells (at 0.1 to 3.0 mg/kg).

Sample: CD4+ or CD8+ T cells sorted from blood, taken in a trial of the OX40 agonist ivuxolimab. This chain uses TRBV6-1 with TRBJ1-2; a weak D match, TRBD1 (6 bases). The receptor's source is an adult with an advanced solid tumor such as melanoma, head and neck, liver or kidney cancer. The CDR3 region has the DNA TGTGCCAGCAGTGAACAGGGACAATATGGCTACACCTTC. Its translation: CASSEQGQYGYTF.